A single sample is the source of the 19 T cell receptor beta chains below, sequenced in a study of CD8+ T cells in alopecia areata (dated by TCRdb to the late 2010s). Library method: the immunoSEQ multiplex PCR assay. For TCR sequencing, RNA was extracted from every sample and reverse transcribed into cDNA to serve as template. TCRdb's version of the immuneACCESS table is confined to in-frame rearrangements and falls short of the full clone set. An unresolved V gene accounts for under half of the shortfall where checked; the remainder is of unknown origin. A total of 120,000 to 150,000 clones appear in this sample, around 47% of them only once. In total, the top ten clones hold over 5.5% of the sample. Specimen: CD4+ T cells sorted from blood. Source of these receptors: a human donor with alopecia areata.

This chain links TRBV6-6 with TRBJ1-1; no clear D gene. The V end lost 2 bases, the J end lost 10 bases, and 5 bases lay between the germline ends. This CDR3 region has 10 residues. CDR1 and CDR2 from the germline V gene are MNHNY and SVGAGI (reference sequence). This CDR3 reads CASSYARAFF. As DNA, the CDR3 is TGTGCCAGCAGTTACGCGAGAGCTTTCTTT.

The chain combines TRBV4-1 with TRBJ2-7, with 8 bases fitting TRBD1. Looked up from germline, CDR1 is MGHRA and CDR2 is YSYEKL. The CDR3 is made up of 13 amino acids. After removal of 3 bases from V and 6 bases from J, the junction contained 4 bases not matched to a gene. The CDR3 DNA is TGCGCCAGCAGCCATAACAGGGGGAGCGAGCAGTACTTC. It codes for CASSHNRGSEQYF.

In this sample, this clone turned up a few times. The V call is TRBV19, the J call TRBJ1-5; D is perhaps TRBD1 (5 bases). Germline assignment: CDR1 LNHDA and CDR2 SQIVND (reference sequence). V was shortened by 5 bases and J by 9 bases, with 20 bases between the two germline ends. The CDR3 length is 15 residues. CDR3 in DNA: TGTGCCAGTAGTTTACCCAGGGAGGGGTTTGGGCCCCAGCATTTT. Protein: CASSLPREGFGPQHF.

This clone turned up a few times. The chain is built from TRBV19 and TRBJ1-5; D gene ambiguous. The CDR3 spans 15 residues. Per the germline V gene, CDR1 is LNHDA and CDR2 is SQIVND (reference sequence). The ends were cut back, 5 bases at V and 7 bases at J, with 18 bases in the middle. The CDR3 bases are TGTGCCAGTAGTTTCCGTGCGGAGGGCCTCCAGCCCCAGCATTTT. This codes for CASSFRAEGLQPQHF.

CDR3 sequence: CASSFWTSDYEQYF. The CDR3 DNA is TGTGCCAGCAGCTTCTGGACTAGCGATTACGAGCAGTACTTC. The rearrangement uses TRBV5-6 and TRBJ2-7, with 9 bases identical to TRBD2. V gave up 2 bases and J gave up 4 bases; unmatched junction bases: 4. This CDR3 has 14 residues. Germline CDR1 is SGHDT and CDR2 is YYEEEE.

The rearrangement joins TRBV27 to TRBJ1-1; D not certain. The germline V gene encodes CDR1 MNHEY and CDR2 SMNVEV (reference sequence). Between the trimmed V and J ends, which lost 1 base and 6 bases, there was a span of 15 bases. The CDR3 loop spans 15 amino acids. The CDR3 protein is CASSLLGKDAAEAFF. CDR3 in DNA: TGTGCCAGCAGTTTATTGGGCAAGGATGCAGCTGAAGCTTTCTTT.

The table lists this clone with a count of one. The chain uses TRBV29-1 and TRBJ2-7, with 7 bases identical to TRBD2. The germline CDR1 and CDR2 sequences are SQVTM and ANQGSEA. The V and J ends lost 7 bases and 2 bases, in that order; junction bases with no gene match: 8. The CDR3 spans 13 residues. CDR3 DNA sequence: TGCAGCGCTACCCCCGGGGGGACCTACGAGCAGTACTTC. Translating gives CSATPGGTYEQYF.

The chain is built from TRBV29-1 and TRBJ1-2; D is unresolved. Germline lookup yields CDR1 SQVTM and CDR2 ANQGSEA. The CDR3 has 10 amino acids. Trimming removed 1 base from V and 7 bases from J, with 4 bases in between. The CDR3 region is CSVEGGGYTF. In nucleotides, the CDR3 is TGCAGCGTTGAAGGCGGTGGCTACACCTTC.

V is TRBV11-2 and J is TRBJ1-3; 8 positions agree with TRBD1. Germline V gene data show CDR1 as SGHAT and CDR2 as FQNNGV. The CDR3 extends over 14 amino acids. J was trimmed by 2 bases and V by 5 bases; bases with no gene match: 2. The CDR3 bases are TGTGCCAGCAGCCTGGACAGGGCTGGAAACACCATATATTTT. This encodes CASSLDRAGNTIYF.

The chain has TRBV5-6 and TRBJ2-1; no firm D call. The CDR3 totals 11 residues. CDR1 is SGHDT and CDR2 is YYEEEE in the germline V gene. The germline V and J ends were trimmed by 2 bases and 10 bases, with 7 bases remaining between them. Written as DNA, the CDR3 is TGTGCCAGCAGCTTAAACCGAGAGCAGTTCTTC. Translated, it gives CASSLNREQFF. Full variable domain (outside the CDR3, taken from reference TRBV5-6 and TRBJ2-1): DAGVTQSPTHLIKTRGQQVTLRCSPKSGHDTVSWYQQALGQGPQFIFQYYEEEERQRGNFPDRFSGHQFPNYSSELNVNALLLGDSALYLCASSLNREQFFGPGTRLTVL.

This clone has more than one count but fewer than ten. The rearrangement joins TRBV5-1 to TRBJ1-1; D is uncertain. CDR1 SGHRS and CDR2 YFSETQ come from the germline V gene. V lost 2 bases, J lost 0 bases, and 11 bases lay in between. The CDR3 contains 15 residues. The CDR3 here is CASSFNGPMNTEAFF. The CDR3 DNA follows: TGCGCCAGCAGCTTTAACGGACCGATGAACACTGAAGCTTTCTTT. Complete variable domain (other parts from reference TRBV5-1 and TRBJ1-1): KAGVTQTPRYLIKTRGQQVTLSCSPISGHRSVSWYQQTPGQGLQFLFEYFSETQRNKGNFPGRFSGRQFSNSRSEMNVSTLELGDSALYLCASSFNGPMNTEAFFGQGTRLTVV.

The gene calls are TRBV7-2 and TRBJ2-1; TRBD2 aligns across 7 bases. This CDR3 region has 17 residues. The V segment lost 1 base and the J segment 7 bases; nucleotides outside the gene matches: 13. The germline V gene encodes CDR1 SGHTA and CDR2 FQGNSA. The CDR3 here is CASSLVGVGGPKNEQFF. CDR3 nucleotides: TGTGCCAGCAGCTTAGTCGGCGTGGGAGGGCCCAAGAATGAGCAGTTCTTC.

This clone was observed a handful of times. The rearrangement uses TRBV18 and TRBJ2-3; maybe TRBD2 (5 bases). V was clipped by 3 bases and J by 4 bases, with 11 bases between them. The length of the CDR3 is 14 residues. CDR1 KGHSH and CDR2 LQKENI come from the germline V gene. The CDR3 loop is CASSPKAASDTQYF. The CDR3 nucleotides read TGTGCCAGCTCACCCAAAGCGGCCTCAGATACGCAGTATTTT.

This clone occurred a few times. The V and J genes are TRBV28 and TRBJ1-2, with D unclear. V lost 9 bases, J lost 8 bases, and 13 bases lay in between. Germline loops: CDR1 MDHEN, CDR2 SYDVKM. This CDR3 has 11 residues. The CDR3 is CASSAERGYTF. As DNA, the CDR3 is TGTGCCAGTAGCGCAGAACGAGGCTACACCTTC.

V gene TRBV30 combines with J gene TRBJ2-7; D might be TRBD1 (7 bases). Germline V gene sequence: CDR1 GTSNPN, CDR2 SVGIG (reference sequence). With 5 bases removed from V and 4 bases from J, the gap between germline ends came to 21 bases. This CDR3 spans 15 amino acids. In DNA, the CDR3 is TGTGCCTGGTCAGGACTCGCACAGGGGAGGTACGAGCAGTACTTC. It translates to CAWSGLAQGRYEQYF.

The V call is TRBV27, the J call TRBJ2-7; D is perhaps TRBD2 (5 bases). The CDR3 contains 15 residues. Germline V lookup: CDR1 MNHEY, CDR2 SMNVEV (reference sequence). The germline V and J ends were trimmed by 6 bases and 0 bases, with 15 bases remaining between them. The CDR3 loop reads CASSRGRGFSYEQYF. DNA of the CDR3: TGTGCCAGCAGCCGAGGACGGGGATTCTCCTACGAGCAGTACTTC.

Here the CDR3 reads CSVRHLYEQYF. The CDR3 DNA follows: TGCAGCGTGCGACACCTCTACGAGCAGTACTTC. The chain recombines TRBV29-1 with TRBJ2-7; D is ambiguous. V lost 6 bases and J 3 bases, leaving 9 bases between the germline ends. Per germline, CDR1 SQVTM and CDR2 ANQGSEA. CDR3 length: 11 residues.

This clone was recorded a few times. The V and J genes are TRBV20-1 and TRBJ2-1, with D maybe TRBD1 (6 bases). Trimming cost V 3 bases and J 10 bases, with 10 bases left between them. The CDR3 runs 11 residues. Germline-derived CDR1 and CDR2 are DFQATT and SNEGSKA (reference sequence). CDR3 in DNA: TGCAGTGCTAGCAGGGGTGGGGAGCAGTTCTTC. Its protein is CSASRGGEQFF.

This clone was counted only a few times. J is TRBJ2-5 and V is TRBV27, with no clear D. Germline CDR1 is MNHEY and CDR2 is SMNVEV (reference sequence). Trimming left V 6 bases short and J 3 bases short, with 5 bases between. The CDR3 contains 11 residues. The CDR3 DNA follows: TGTGCCAGCAGCCACAAAGAGACCCAGTACTTC. It translates to CASSHKETQYF.